These T cell receptor beta chains were read from a single sample in a study of blood T cell repertoires in COVID-19. Produced via immunoSEQ multiplex PCR; TCRdb's table is partial and in-frame only. The table has around 310,000 clones, 85% to 90% seen once. The sequencing sample was made of PBMCs or T cells enriched from blood (not recorded which). These receptors were collected from a woman aged 25-40 years who had recovered from COVID-19. The CDR3 runs from the conserved cysteine through the conserved F or W. Each record gives: J gene, V gene, CDR3 length, clone size, D gene, CDR3 DNA, CDR3 protein. D genes are given only for firm matches. Clone size is shown for a subset of rows, as once, few, many or a class of expanded clone.

TRBJ2-2 TRBV2 17 once - TGTGCCAGCACCGGGTCCGCCGCTGGAGCGAACACCGGGGAGCTGTTTTTT CASTGSAAGANTGELFF
TRBJ1-3 TRBV11-3 13 - - TGTGCCAGCAGCTTCGGTTTTGGAAACACCATATATTTT CASSFGFGNTIYF
TRBJ1-2 TRBV15 17 few TRBD1 TGTGCCACCAGCAGAGAGAAACGGACAGGGTTTAACTATGGCTACACCTTC CATSREKRTGFNYGYTF
TRBJ1-4 TRBV5-1 16 - - TGCGCCAGCCGGGAGGTGGGGGTGTCGATTAATGAAAAACTGTTTTTT CASREVGVSINEKLFF
TRBJ1-3 TRBV18 16 - TRBD1 TGTGCCAGCTCACCAAACACAGGGGGCCCTGGAAACACCATATATTTT CASSPNTGGPGNTIYF
TRBJ2-5 TRBV7-2 13 - - TGTGCCAGCAGCTTGGGAGGCGGGGAGACCCAGTACTTC CASSLGGGETQYF
TRBJ2-1 TRBV15 11 - - TGTGCCACCAGCAGAGCGGGTGAGCAGTTCTTC CATSRAGEQFF
TRBJ2-5 TRBV11-1 13 - - TGTGCCAGCAGCTTAGGGGGCGGAGAGACCCAGTACTTC CASSLGGGETQYF
TRBJ1-6 TRBV14 15 - - TGTGCCAGCAGCCAGAACCGGGATCTAAATTCACCCCTCCACTTT CASSQNRDLNSPLHF
TRBJ2-3 TRBV5-1 17 - TRBD2 TGCGCCAGCAGCTGGGGGACTAGCGGGATGACGGGGGATACGCAGTATTTT CASSWGTSGMTGDTQYF
TRBJ2-7 TRBV14 18 - TRBD2 TGTGCCAGCAGCCACCCTTTGAAAACTAGCGGGAGGTCCTGGGAGCAGTACTTC CASSHPLKTSGRSWEQYF
TRBJ1-2 TRBV29-1 13 - - TGCAGCGTTTTTACGGACATGGCCTATGGCTACACCTTC CSVFTDMAYGYTF
TRBJ1-5 TRBV6-5 13 - - TGTGCCAGCTCTAGCGGGAGCAATCAGCCCCAGCATTTT CASSSGSNQPQHF
TRBJ2-1 TRBV7-9 15 - TRBD1 TGTGCCAGCAGCCTCGGGACAGGGTCCTACAATGAGCAGTTCTTC CASSLGTGSYNEQFF
TRBJ2-7 TRBV7-2 14 - - TGTGCCAGCAGCTCTGCCGGGGGTCCCTACGAGCAGTACTTC CASSSAGGPYEQYF
TRBJ2-5 TRBV7-9 15 - - TGTGCCAGCAGCTTAGTGGTTCGGGGGTCGGAGACCCAGTACTTC CASSLVVRGSETQYF
TRBJ1-1 TRBV10-3 16 - - TGTGCCATCAGTGAGGTGCGGGGCAGGTCGGCCACTGAAGCTTTCTTT CAISEVRGRSATEAFF
TRBJ2-7 TRBV11-2 14 - TRBD1 TGTGCCAGCAGCTTAGAGGGACAGCGCTACGAGCAGTACTTC CASSLEGQRYEQYF
TRBJ1-1 TRBV30 11 - - TGTGCCTGGAGTAGTATAGCTGAAGCTTTCTTT CAWSSIAEAFF
TRBJ2-4 TRBV28 16 - TRBD1 TGTGCCAGCAGGGAACCCGGGACAGGGGTTACAAACATTCAGTACTTC CASREPGTGVTNIQYF
TRBJ1-1 TRBV28 12 - - TGTGCCAGCCGAACAGGCAACACTGAAGCTTTCTTT CASRTGNTEAFF
TRBJ2-3 TRBV5-4 16 many - TGTGCCAGCAGCTGGGGGGCTAGCGGAGACACAGATACGCAGTATTTT CASSWGASGDTDTQYF
TRBJ2-3 TRBV14 22 - TRBD2 TGTGCCAGCAGCCAAGGTTTTTTTAGCGGGAGGGCCGGTGGATTAGGCACAGATACGCAGTATTTT CASSQGFFSGRAGGLGTDTQYF
TRBJ2-7 TRBV2 13 - - TGTGCCAGCCACCAAAGGGGCCTCGCCGAGCAGTACTTC CASHQRGLAEQYF
TRBJ2-7 TRBV10-2 15 - - TGCGCCAGCAGTGGTGCCGGGGTGGGGGGTCACGAGCAGTACTTC CASSGAGVGGHEQYF
TRBJ2-7 TRBV28 18 - TRBD1 TGTGCCAGCAGGCCCCGGGTGGGCCCCGGGACAGGGCTCCTCGAGCAGTACTTC CASRPRVGPGTGLLEQYF
TRBJ1-1 TRBV19 15 - TRBD1 TGTGCCAGTAGTGAGGACAGGGCATTGAACACTGAAGCTTTCTTT CASSEDRALNTEAFF
TRBJ2-1 TRBV18 16 - TRBD2 TGTGCCAGCTCACCACCGGGGACTAGCGGGAACAATGAGCAGTTCTTC CASSPPGTSGNNEQFF
TRBJ2-7 TRBV7-9 13 - - TGTGCCAGCAGCGCGGACAGATCCTACGAGCAGTACTTC CASSADRSYEQYF
TRBJ2-1 TRBV29-1 15 - TRBD2 TGCAGCGTCCTGAACGGGCTAGCGGGAGGCAATGAGCAGTTCTTC CSVLNGLAGGNEQFF
TRBJ2-3 TRBV30 14 once - TGTGCCTGTAGGCGTGGACAGCACGCAGATACGCAGTATTTT CACRRGQHADTQYF
TRBJ1-2 TRBV28 13 - - TGTGCCAGCAGTTTTCCGCAGGGCTATGGCTACACCTTC CASSFPQGYGYTF
TRBJ2-2 TRBV6-5 16 - TRBD2 TGTGCCAGCAGTTACGTGGGTAGCGGGAGAGCCGGGGAGCTGTTTTTT CASSYVGSGRAGELFF
TRBJ1-5 TRBV25-1 13 - TRBD1 TGTGCCAGCAGTGAACTGGGACAGGAAACCCAGCATTTT CASSELGQETQHF
TRBJ2-7 TRBV4-1 13 - - TGCGCCAGCAGCCCCACCCGGGAGTACGAGCAGTACTTC CASSPTREYEQYF
TRBJ2-5 TRBV29-1 13 - - TGCAGCGTTGATCTAGCGTTCCGAGAGACCCAGTACTTC CSVDLAFRETQYF
TRBJ1-1 TRBV7-9 13 - - TGTGCCAGCAGCTTAGTCACAGACACTGAAGCTTTCTTT CASSLVTDTEAFF
TRBJ2-1 TRBV3-1/TRBV3-2 12 - TRBD1 TGTGCCAGCAGCCAGGACAGGGGGCTACAGTTCTTC CASSQDRGLQFF
TRBJ2-7 TRBV3-1/TRBV3-2 16 - TRBD1 TGTGCCAGCAGCCCTTACGCCGGGACAGGCATCGACGAGCAGTACTTC CASSPYAGTGIDEQYF
TRBJ1-2 TRBV29-1 11 - - TGCAGCGTGGCACCTTATGGTGGCTACACCTTC CSVAPYGGYTF